This T cell receptor (beta chain) was sequenced in a study of blood T cell repertoires in COVID-19. The overall study: The cDNA or gDNA used as material had been derived from T cells, B-cell-depleted T cells, or PBMCs.

Study processing details: Reference gene primer amplification gave nucleated cell count estimates. Libraries were prepared by immunoSEQ multiplex PCR; TCRdb keeps only in-frame clonotypes and omits some of them. The D gene and trimming were derived from the DNA, and the V and J assignments and clone size from that table. Here the sample spans fewer than 350,000 clones, around 85% being singletons. Recruitment covered 25 or so US areas and drew participants whose ages spanned roughly 18 to 100 years. Self-reported history from a screening survey and questionnaire set each donor's cohort. CDR1 and CDR2 (germline): MNHEY, SVGAGI. This CDR3 contains 13 residues. V lost 4 bases and J lost 5; bases outside the gene matches: 3.

The clonotype originates from a woman aged 30 to 39 who had been exposed to COVID-19. Sequenced: PBMCs or T cells enriched from blood (not recorded which). This chain uses TRBV6-5 with TRBJ2-5; 8 bases map to TRBD2. The CDR3 DNA is TGTGCCAGCAGTTTTTCGGGGGGGGAGACCCAGTACTTC. Amino acids: CASSFSGGETQYF.